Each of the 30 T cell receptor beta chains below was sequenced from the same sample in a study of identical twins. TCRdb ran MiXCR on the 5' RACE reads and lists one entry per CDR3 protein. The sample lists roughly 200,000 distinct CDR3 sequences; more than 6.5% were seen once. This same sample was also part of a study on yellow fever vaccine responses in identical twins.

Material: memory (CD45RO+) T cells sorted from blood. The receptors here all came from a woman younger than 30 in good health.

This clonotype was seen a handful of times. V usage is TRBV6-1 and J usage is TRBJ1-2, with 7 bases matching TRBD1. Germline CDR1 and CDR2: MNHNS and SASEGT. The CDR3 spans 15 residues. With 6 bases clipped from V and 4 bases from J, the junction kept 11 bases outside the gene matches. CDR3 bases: TGTGCCAGCAGCGACACAGGGGCAATACTCTATGGCTACACCTTC. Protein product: CASSDTGAILYGYTF.

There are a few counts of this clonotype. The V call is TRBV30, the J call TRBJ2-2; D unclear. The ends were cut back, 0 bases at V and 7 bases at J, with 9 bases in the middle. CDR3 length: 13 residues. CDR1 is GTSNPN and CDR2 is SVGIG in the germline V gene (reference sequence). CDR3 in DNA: TGTGCCTGGAGTGTAACCGGCCGCGGGGAGCTGTTTTTT. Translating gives CAWSVTGRGELFF.

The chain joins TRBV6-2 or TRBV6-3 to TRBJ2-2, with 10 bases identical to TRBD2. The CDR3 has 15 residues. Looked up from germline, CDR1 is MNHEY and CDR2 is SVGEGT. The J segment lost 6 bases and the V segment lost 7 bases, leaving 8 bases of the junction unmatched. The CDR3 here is CASKIGGLAAGELFF. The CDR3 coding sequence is TGTGCCAGCAAAATCGGAGGACTAGCGGCCGGGGAGCTGTTTTTT.

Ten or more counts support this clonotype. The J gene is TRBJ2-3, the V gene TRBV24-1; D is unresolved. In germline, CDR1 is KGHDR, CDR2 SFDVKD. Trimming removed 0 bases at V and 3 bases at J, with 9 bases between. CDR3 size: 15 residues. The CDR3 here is CATSDLTATTDTQYF. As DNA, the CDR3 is TGTGCCACCAGTGATTTGACAGCCACGACAGATACGCAGTATTTT.

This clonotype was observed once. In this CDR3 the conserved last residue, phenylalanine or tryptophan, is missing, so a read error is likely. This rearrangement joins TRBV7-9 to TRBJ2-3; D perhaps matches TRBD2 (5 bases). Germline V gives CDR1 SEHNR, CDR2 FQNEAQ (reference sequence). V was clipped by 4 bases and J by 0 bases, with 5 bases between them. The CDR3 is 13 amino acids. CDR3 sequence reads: CASSSGSTDTQYI. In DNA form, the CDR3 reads TGTGCCAGCAGCTCGGGGAGCACAGATACGCAGTATATT.

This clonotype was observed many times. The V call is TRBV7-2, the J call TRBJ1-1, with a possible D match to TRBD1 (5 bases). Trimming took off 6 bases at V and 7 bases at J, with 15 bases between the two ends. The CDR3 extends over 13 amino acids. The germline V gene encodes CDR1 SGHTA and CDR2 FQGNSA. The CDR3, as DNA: TGTGCCAGCAGTTCGGTACGGGGGAATGAAGCTTTCTTT. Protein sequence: CASSSVRGNEAFF.

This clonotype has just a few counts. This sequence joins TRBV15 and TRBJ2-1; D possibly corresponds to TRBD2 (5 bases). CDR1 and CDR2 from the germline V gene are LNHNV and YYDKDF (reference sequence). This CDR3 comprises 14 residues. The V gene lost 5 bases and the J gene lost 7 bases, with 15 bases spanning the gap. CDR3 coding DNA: TGTGCCACCAGCTTCCTAGCCGGTGGTAATGAGCAGTTCTTC. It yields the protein CATSFLAGGNEQFF.

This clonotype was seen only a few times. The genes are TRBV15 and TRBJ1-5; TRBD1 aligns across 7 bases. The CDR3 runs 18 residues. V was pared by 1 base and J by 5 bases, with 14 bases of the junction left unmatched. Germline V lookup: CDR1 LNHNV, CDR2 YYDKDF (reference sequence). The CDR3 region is CATSRVPRGGSEDQPQHF. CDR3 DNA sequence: TGTGCCACCAGCAGAGTCCCCAGGGGGGGGTCCGAGGATCAGCCCCAGCATTTT.

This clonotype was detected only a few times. CDR3 amino acids: CASQTGGQGPETQYF. In DNA form, the CDR3 reads TGTGCCAGCCAAACTGGGGGACAGGGGCCGGAGACCCAGTACTTC. V and J are TRBV28 and TRBJ2-5, with 10 nucleotides matching TRBD1. The CDR3 runs to 15 residues. Germline V gene lookup returns CDR1 MDHEN and CDR2 SYDVKM. J lost 5 bases, V lost 8 bases, and 11 bases had no gene match. Combining the CDR3 with reference TRBV28 and TRBJ2-5 gives the whole variable domain DVKVTQSSRYLVKRTGEKVFLECVQDMDHENMFWYRQDPGLGLRLIYFSYDVKMKEKGDIPEGYSVSREKKERFSLILESASTNQTSMYLCASQTGGQGPETQYFGPGTRLLVL.

The CDR3 loop reads CASSLPALATSYNEQFF. The CDR3 region has the DNA TGCGCCAGCAGCCTACCCGCGCTAGCGACTTCCTACAATGAGCAGTTCTTC. The V call is TRBV5-1, the J call TRBJ2-1; a possible D gene is TRBD2 (6 bases). Between the trimmed V and J ends, which lost 4 bases and 1 base, there was a span of 18 bases. The CDR3 loop spans 17 amino acids. Germline CDR1 and CDR2: SGHRS and YFSETQ.

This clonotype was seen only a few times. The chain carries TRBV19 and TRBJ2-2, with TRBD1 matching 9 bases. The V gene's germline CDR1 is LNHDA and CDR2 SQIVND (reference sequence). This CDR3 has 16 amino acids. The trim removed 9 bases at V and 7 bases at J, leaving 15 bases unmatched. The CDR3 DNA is TGTGCCAGCGAGCCCAAACAGGGGGCGCGTATCGGGGAGCTGTTTTTT. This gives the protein CASEPKQGARIGELFF.

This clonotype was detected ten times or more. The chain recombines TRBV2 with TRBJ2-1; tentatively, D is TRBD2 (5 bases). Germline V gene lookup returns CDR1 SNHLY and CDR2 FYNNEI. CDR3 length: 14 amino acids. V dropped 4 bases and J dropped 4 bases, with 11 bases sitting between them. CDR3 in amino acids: CASSGDSEYNEQFF. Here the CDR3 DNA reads TGTGCCAGCAGTGGTGATAGCGAGTACAATGAGCAGTTCTTC.

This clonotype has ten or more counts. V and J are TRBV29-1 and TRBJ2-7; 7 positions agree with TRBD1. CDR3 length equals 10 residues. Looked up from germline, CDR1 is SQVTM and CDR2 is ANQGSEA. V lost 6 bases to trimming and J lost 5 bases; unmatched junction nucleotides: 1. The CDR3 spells CSVGQDEQYF. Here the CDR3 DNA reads TGCAGCGTCGGACAGGACGAGCAGTACTTC.

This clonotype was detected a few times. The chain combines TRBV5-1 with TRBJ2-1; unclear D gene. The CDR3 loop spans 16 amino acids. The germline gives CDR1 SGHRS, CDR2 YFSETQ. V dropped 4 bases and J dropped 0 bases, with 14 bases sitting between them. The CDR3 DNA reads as TGCGCCAGCAGCCCTAATGTTGCCTCCTCCTACAATGAGCAGTTCTTC. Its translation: CASSPNVASSYNEQFF.

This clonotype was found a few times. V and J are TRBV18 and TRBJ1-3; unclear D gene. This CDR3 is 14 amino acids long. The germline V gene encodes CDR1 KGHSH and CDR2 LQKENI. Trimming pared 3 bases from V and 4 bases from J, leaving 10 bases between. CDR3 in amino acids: CASSPEVQGNTIYF. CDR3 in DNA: TGTGCCAGCTCACCGGAGGTGCAGGGAAACACCATATATTTT.

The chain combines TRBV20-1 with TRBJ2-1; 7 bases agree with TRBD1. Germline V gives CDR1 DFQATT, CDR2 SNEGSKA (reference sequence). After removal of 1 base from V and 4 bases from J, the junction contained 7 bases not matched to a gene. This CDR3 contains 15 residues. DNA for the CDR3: TGCAGTGCTAGAGTCGGGACAGCCTTTTACAATGAGCAGTTCTTC. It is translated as CSARVGTAFYNEQFF.

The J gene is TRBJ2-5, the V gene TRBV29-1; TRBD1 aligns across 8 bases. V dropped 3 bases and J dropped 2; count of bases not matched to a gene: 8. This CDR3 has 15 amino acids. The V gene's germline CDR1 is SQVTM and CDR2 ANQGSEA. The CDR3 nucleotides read TGCAGCGTTGATGAAAGGACAGGGAGTCAAGAGACCCAGTACTTC. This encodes CSVDERTGSQETQYF. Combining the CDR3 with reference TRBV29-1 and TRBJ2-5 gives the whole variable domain SAVISQKPSRDICQRGTSLTIQCQVDSQVTMMFWYRQQPGQSLTLIATANQGSEATYESGFVIDKFPISRPNLTFSTLTVSNMSPEDSSIYLCSVDERTGSQETQYFGPGTRLLVL.

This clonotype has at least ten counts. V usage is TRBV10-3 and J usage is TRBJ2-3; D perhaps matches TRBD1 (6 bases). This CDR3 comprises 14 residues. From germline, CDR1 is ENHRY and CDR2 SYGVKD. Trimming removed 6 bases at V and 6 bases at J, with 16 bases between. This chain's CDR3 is CAIRDSRTADTQYF. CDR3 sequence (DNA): TGTGCCATCAGGGACAGTAGAACAGCGGATACGCAGTATTTT.

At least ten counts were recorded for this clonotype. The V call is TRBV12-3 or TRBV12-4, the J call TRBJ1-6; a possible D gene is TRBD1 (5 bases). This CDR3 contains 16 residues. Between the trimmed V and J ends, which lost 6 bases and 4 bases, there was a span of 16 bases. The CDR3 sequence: CASSESPGRYNSPLHF. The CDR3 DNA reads TGTGCCAGCAGCGAGAGCCCGGGACGTTATAATTCACCCCTCCACTTT.

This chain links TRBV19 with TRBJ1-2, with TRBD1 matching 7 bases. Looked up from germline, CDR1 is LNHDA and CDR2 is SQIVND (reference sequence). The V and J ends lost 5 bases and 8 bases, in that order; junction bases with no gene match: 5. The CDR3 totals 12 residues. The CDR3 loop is CASSEYRGGYTF. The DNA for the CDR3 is TGTGCCAGTAGTGAATACAGGGGAGGCTACACCTTC.

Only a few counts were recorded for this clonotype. The CDR3 DNA reads TGTGCCAGCAGACTAATCAGCTACAACTATGGCTACACCTTC. Translated, it gives CASRLISYNYGYTF. The chain joins TRBV28 to TRBJ1-2; D remains unclear. The CDR3 loop spans 14 amino acids. CDR1 MDHEN and CDR2 SYDVKM come from the germline V gene. V lost 6 bases to trimming and J lost 2 bases, with 13 bases between them.

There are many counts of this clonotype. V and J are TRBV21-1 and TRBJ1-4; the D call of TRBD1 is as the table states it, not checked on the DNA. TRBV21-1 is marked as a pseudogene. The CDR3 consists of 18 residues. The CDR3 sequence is CASSPAKGKGATNEKLFF. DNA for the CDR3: TGTGCCAGCAGCCCCGCAAAGGGGAAGGGTGCAACTAATGAAAAACTGTTTTTT.

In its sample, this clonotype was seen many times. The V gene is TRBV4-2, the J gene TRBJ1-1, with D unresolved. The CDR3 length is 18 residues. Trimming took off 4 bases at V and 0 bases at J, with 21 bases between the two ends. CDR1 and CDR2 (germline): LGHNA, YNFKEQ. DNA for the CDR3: TGTGCCAGCAGCCCGGTCGGAAATGGCGGACTCGTGAACACTGAAGCTTTCTTT. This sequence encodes CASSPVGNGGLVNTEAFF.

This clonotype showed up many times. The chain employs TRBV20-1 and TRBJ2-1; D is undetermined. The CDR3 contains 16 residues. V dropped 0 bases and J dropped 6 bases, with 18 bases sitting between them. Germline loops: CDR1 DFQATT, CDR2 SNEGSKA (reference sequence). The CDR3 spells CSARDSRRPTGNEQFF. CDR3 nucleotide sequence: TGCAGTGCTAGAGACAGTAGGCGACCCACGGGCAATGAGCAGTTCTTC.

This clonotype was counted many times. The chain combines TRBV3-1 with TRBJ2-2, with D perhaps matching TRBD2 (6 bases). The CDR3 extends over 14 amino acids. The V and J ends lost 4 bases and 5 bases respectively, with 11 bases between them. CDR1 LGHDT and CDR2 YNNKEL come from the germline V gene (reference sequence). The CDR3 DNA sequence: TGTGCCAGCAGCCCTTTAGCGGTTACCGGGGAGCTGTTTTTT. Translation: CASSPLAVTGELFF.

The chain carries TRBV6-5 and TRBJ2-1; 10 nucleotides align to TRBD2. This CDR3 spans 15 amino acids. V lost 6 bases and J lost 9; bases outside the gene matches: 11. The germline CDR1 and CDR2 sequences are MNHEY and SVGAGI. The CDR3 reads CASRLTSGMLSEQFF. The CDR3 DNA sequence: TGTGCCAGCAGACTTACTAGCGGGATGTTAAGTGAGCAGTTCTTC.

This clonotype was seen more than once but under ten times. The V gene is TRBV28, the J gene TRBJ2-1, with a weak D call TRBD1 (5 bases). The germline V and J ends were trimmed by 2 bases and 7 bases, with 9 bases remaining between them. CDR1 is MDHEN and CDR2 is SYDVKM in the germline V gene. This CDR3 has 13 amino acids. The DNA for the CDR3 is TGTGCCAGCAGTTTAGGGGCTAGTAATGAGCAGTTCTTC. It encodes CASSLGASNEQFF.

Here the CDR3 reads CASSQHSGSGANVLTF. The DNA for the CDR3 is TGTGCCAGCAGCCAACATTCAGGGTCTGGGGCCAACGTCCTGACTTTC. The V gene is TRBV3-1, the J gene TRBJ2-6, with a weak D call TRBD1 (5 bases). The CDR3 runs to 16 residues. In germline, CDR1 is LGHDT, CDR2 YNNKEL (reference sequence). Trimming left V 2 bases short and J 1 base short, with 9 bases between. Based on the CDR3 plus reference TRBV3-1 and TRBJ2-6, the full variable domain is DTAVSQTPKYLVTQMGNDKSIKCEQNLGHDTMYWYKQDSKKFLKIMFSYNNKELIINETVPNRFSPKSPDKAHLNLHINSLELGDSAVYFCASSQHSGSGANVLTFGAGSRLTVL.

The CDR3 nucleotides are TGCAGTGCTAGAGTACCGCCCCAACAGGGGTACGGAGGCTCTGGGGCCAACGTCCTGACTTTC. It yields the protein CSARVPPQQGYGGSGANVLTF. The rearrangement joins TRBV20-1 to TRBJ2-6; 7 positions match TRBD1. Germline values: CDR1 DFQATT, CDR2 SNEGSKA (reference sequence). This CDR3 is 21 amino acids long. V was clipped by 1 base and J by 0 bases; unmatched bases: 18.

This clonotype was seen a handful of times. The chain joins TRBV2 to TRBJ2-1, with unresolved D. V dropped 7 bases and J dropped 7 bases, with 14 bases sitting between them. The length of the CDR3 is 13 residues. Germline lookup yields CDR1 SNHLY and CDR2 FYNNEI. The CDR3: CASTLELDNEQFF. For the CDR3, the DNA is TGTGCCAGCACTCTCGAGCTAGATAATGAGCAGTTCTTC.